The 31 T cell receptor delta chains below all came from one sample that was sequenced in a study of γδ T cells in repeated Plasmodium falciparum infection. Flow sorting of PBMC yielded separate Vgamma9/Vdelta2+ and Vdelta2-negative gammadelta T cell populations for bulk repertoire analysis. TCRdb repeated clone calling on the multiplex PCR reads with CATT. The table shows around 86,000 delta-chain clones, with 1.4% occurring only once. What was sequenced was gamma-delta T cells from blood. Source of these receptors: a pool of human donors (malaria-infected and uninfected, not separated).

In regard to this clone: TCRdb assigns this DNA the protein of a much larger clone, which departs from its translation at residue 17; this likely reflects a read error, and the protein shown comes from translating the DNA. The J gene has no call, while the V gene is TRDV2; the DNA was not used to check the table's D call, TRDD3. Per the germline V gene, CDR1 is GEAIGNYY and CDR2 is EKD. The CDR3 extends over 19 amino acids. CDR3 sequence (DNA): TGTGCCTGTGGCAAGATCGCTTTTGGGGGGCCCAAGTACACCGATAAATTCATCTTT. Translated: CACGKIAFGGPKYTDKFIF.

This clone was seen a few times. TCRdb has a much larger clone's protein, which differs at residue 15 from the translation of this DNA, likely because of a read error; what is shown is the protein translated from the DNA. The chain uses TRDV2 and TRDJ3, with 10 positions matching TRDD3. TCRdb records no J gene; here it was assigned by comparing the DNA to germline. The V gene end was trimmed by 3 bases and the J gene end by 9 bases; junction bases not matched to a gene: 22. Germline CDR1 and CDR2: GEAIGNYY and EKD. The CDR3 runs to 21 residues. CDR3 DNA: TGTGCCTGTGACCCCATAGTACTGGGGGATGGATTAAGCGGGGGCACCCGACAGATGTTTTTC. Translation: CACDPIVLGDGLSGGTRQMFF.

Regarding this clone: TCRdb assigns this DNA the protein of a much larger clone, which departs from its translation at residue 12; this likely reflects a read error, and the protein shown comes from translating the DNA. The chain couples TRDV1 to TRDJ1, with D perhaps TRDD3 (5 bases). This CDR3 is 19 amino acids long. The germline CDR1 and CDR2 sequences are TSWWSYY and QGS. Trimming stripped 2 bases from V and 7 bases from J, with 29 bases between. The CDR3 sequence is CALGEGQTQGFSTGGKLIF. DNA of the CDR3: TGTGCTCTTGGGGAAGGTCAAACACAAGGATTCAGCACCGGGGGTAAACTCATCTTT.

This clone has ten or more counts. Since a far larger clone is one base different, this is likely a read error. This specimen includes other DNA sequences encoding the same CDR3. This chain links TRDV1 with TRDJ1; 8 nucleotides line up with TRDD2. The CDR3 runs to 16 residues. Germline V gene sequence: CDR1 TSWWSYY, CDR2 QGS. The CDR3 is CALGKLPTRMGSKLIF. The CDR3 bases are TGTGCTCTTGGGAAACTTCCTACTAGGATGGGGAGTAAGCTCATCTTT.

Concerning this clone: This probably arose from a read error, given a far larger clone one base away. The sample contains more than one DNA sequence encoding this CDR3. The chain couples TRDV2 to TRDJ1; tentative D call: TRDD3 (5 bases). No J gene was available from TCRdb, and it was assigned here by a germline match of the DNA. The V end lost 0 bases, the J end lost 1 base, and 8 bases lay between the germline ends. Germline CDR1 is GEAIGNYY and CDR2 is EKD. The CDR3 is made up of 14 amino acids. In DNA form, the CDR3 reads TGTGCCTGTGACACCCTGGGAGCCACCGATAAACTCATCTTT. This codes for CACDTLGATDKLIF.

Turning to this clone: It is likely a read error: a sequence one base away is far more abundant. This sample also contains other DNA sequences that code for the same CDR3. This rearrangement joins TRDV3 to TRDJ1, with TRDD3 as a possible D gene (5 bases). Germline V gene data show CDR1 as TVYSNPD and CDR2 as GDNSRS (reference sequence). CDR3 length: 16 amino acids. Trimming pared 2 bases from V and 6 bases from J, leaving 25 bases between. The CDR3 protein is CAFPRTGGSVDNKLIF. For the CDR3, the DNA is TGTGCCTTTCCTCGTACTGGAGGATCAGTCGACAATAAACTCATCTTT. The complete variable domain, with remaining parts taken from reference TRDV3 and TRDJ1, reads CDKVTQSSPDQTVASGSEVVLLCTYDTVYSNPDLFWYRIRPDYSFQFVFYGDNSRSEGADFTQGRFSVKHILTQKAFHLVISPVRTEDSATYYCAFPRTGGSVDNKLIFGKGTRVTVEP.

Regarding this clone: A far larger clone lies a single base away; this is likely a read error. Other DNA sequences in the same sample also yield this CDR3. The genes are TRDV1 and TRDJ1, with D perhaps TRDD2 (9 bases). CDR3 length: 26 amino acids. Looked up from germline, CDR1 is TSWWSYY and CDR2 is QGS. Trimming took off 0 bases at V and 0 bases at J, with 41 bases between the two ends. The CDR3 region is CALGELGRGLPTPWGRNLMYTDKLIF. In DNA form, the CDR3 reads TGTGCTCTTGGGGAACTGGGGAGGGGCCTTCCTACGCCCTGGGGGAGAAACCTGATGTACACCGATAAACTCATCTTT.

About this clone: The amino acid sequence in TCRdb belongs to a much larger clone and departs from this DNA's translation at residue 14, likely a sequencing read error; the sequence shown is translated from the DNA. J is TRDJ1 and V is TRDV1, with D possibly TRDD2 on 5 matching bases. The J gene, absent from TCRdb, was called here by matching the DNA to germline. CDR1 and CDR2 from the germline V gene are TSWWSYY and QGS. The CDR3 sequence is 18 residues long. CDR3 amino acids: CALGDLPLFYLYTGKLIF. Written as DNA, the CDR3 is TGTGCTCTTGGGGACCTACCCCTATTCTATTTGTACACCGGTAAACTCATCTTT.

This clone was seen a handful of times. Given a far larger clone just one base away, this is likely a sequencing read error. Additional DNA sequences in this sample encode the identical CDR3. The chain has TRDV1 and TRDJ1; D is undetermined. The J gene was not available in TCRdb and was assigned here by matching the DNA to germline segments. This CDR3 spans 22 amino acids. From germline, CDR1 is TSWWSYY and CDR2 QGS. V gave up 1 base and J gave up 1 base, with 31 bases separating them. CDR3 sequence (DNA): TGTGCTCTTGGGGAACCCGGTCCCTTTTGCCGTACAGTGGCCGGGTGCACCGATAAACTCATCTTT. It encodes CALGEPGPFCRTVAGCTDKLIF.

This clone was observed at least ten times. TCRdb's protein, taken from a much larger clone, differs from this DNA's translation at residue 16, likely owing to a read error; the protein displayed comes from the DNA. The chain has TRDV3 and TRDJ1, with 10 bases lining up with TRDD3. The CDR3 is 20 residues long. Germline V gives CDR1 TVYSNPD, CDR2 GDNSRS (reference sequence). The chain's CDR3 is CAFIGPRYWGISKYTGKLIF. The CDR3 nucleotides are TGTGCCTTTATTGGTCCCCGGTACTGGGGGATTTCAAAGTACACCGGTAAACTCATCTTT.

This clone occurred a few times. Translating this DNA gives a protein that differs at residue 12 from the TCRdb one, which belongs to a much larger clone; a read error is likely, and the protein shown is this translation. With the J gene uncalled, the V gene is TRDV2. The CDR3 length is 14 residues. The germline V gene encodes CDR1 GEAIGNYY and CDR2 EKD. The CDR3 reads CACDTWGPTAQPFF. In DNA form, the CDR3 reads TGTGCCTGTGACACATGGGGGCCGACAGCACAACCCTTCTTT.

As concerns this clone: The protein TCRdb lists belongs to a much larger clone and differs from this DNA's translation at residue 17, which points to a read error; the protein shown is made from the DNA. CDR3 amino acids: CACDSTGGYPNPTSSWGTRQMFF. CDR3 DNA: TGTGCCTGTGACAGTACTGGGGGATACCCGAACCCGACCTCCTCCTGGGGCACCCGACAGATGTTTTTC. The chain is built from TRDV2 and TRDJ3, with 12 bases fitting TRDD3. The J gene is not listed in TCRdb, so it was assigned here from a DNA match to germline. The CDR3 is 23 residues long. From germline, CDR1 is GEAIGNYY and CDR2 EKD.

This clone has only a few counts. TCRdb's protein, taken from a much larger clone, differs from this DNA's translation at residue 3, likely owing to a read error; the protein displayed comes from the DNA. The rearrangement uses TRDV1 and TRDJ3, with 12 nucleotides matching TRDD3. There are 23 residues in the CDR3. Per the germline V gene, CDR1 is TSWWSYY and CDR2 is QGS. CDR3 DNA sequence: TGTGCTCGTGGGGAATCGGCGAACGACTGGGGGATACCGAGCTCCTGGGACACCCGACAGATGTTTTTC. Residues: CARGESANDWGIPSSWDTRQMFF.

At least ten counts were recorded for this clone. CDR3 sequence: CALGELPPPYTDKLIF. As DNA, the CDR3 is TGTGCTCTTGGGGAACTGCCCCCACCGTACACCGATAAACTCATCTTT. The chain combines TRDV1 with TRDJ1; no reliable D call. This CDR3 is built from 16 residues. CDR1 and CDR2 from the germline V gene are TSWWSYY and QGS. With 0 bases removed from V and 0 bases from J, the gap between germline ends came to 11 bases.

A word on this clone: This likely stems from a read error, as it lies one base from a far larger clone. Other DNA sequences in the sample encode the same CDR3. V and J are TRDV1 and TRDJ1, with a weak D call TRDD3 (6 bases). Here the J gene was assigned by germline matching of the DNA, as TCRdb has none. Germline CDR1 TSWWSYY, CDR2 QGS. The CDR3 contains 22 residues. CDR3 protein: CALGSYASLVLKRGSYTDKLIF. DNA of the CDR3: TGTGCTCTTGGGTCTTACGCCTCCCTAGTCCTTAAAAGGGGATCGTACACCGACAAACTCATCTTT.

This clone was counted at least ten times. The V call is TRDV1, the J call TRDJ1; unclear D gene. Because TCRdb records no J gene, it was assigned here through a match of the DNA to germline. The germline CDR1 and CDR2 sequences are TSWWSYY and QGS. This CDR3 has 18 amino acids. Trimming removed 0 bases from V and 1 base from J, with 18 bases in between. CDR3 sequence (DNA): TGTGCTCTTGGGGAACTACGGGCACCCGCACTCCTCACCGATAAACTCATCTTT. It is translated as CALGELRAPALLTDKLIF.

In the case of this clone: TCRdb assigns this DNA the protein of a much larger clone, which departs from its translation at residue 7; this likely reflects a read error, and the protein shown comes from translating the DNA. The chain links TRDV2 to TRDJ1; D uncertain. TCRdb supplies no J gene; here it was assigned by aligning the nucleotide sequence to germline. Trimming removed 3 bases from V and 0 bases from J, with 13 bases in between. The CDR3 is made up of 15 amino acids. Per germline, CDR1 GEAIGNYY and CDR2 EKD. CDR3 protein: CACDPLALYTDKLIF. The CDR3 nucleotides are TGTGCCTGTGACCCCCTGGCCCTTTACACCGATAAACTCATCTTT.

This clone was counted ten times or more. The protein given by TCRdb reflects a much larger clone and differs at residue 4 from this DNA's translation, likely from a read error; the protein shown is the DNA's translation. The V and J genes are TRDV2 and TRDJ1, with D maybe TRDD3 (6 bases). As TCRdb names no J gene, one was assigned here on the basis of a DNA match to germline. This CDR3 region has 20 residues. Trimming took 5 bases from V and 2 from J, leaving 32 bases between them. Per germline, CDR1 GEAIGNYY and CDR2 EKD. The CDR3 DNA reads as TGTGCCTGTGGCAGACGGTACTGGGTCACCAAGGGGAGGACGACCGATAAACTCATCTTT. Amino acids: CACGRRYWVTKGRTTDKLIF.

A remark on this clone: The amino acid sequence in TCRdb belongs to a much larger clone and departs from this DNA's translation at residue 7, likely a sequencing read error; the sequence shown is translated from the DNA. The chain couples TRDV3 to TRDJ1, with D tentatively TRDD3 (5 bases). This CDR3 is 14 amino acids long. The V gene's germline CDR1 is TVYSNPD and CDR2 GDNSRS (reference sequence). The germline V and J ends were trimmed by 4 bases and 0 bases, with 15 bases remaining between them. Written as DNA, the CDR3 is TGTGCCTCCCAGGGGGGTGTGTACACCGATAAACTCATCTTT. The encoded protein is CASQGGVYTDKLIF.

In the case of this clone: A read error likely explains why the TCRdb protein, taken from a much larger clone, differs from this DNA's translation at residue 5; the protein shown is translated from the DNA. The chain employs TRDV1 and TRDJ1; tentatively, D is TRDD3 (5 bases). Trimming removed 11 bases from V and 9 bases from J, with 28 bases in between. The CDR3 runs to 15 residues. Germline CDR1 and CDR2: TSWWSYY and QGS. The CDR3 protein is CAFGALGYLWGQLIF. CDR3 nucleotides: TGTGCTTTCGGGGCCTTGGGGTACCTGTGGGGACAACTCATCTTT.

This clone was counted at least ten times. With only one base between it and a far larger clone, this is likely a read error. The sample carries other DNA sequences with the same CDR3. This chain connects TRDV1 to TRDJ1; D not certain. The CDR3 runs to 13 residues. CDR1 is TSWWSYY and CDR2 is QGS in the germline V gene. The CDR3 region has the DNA TGTGCTCTTGGGCTGCGGGACACTGATAAACTCATCTTT. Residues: CALGLRDTDKLIF.

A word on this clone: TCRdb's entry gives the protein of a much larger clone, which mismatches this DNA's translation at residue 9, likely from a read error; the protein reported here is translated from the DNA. CDR3 DNA: TGTGCTCTTGGGAAAGGGATGGGGCTCCCACGATACTGGGGGGAAGTACTCATCTTT. Its translation: CALGKGMGLPRYWGEVLIF. J is TRDJ1 and V is TRDV1; 8 bases map to TRDD3. The J gene was missing in TCRdb and was found by matching the end of the DNA to germline. V shed 5 bases, J shed 10 bases, and the junction held 27 bases outside the gene matches. This CDR3 contains 19 residues. Per the germline V gene, CDR1 is TSWWSYY and CDR2 is QGS.

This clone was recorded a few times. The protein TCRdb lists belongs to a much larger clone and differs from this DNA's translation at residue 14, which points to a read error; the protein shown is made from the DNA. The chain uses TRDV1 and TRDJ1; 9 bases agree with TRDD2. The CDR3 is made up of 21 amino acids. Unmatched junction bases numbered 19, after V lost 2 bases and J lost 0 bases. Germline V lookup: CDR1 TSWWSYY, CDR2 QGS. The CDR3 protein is CALGEKAFLHLVLHHTDKLIF. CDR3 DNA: TGTGCTCTTGGGGAAAAGGCCTTCCTACACCTAGTACTCCATCACACCGATAAACTCATCTTT.

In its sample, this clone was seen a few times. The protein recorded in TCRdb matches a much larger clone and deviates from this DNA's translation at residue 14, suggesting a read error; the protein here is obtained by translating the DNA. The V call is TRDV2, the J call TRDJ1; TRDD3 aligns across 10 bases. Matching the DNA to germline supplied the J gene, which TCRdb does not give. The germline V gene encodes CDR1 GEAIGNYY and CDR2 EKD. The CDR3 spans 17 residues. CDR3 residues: CACASLTGGSYTDELIF. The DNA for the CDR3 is TGTGCCTGTGCTTCCCTTACTGGGGGATCTTACACCGATGAACTCATCTTT.

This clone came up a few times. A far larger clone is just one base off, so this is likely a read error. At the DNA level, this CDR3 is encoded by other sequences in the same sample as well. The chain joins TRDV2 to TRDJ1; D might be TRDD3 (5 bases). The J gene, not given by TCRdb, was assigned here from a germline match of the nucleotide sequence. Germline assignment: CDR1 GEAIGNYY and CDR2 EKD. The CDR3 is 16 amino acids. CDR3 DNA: TGCGCCTGTGACACGGGCTTACTGGTCATGGGATATAAACTCATCTTT. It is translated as CACDTGLLVMGYKLIF.

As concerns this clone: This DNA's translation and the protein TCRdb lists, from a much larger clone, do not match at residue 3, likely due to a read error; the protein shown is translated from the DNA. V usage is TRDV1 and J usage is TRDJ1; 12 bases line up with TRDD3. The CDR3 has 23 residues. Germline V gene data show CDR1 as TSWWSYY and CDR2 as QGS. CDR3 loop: CAPGELGALYWGIQGGDTDKLIF. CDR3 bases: TGTGCTCCTGGGGAACTAGGCGCTCTCTACTGGGGGATACAAGGCGGGGACACCGATAAACTCATCTTT.

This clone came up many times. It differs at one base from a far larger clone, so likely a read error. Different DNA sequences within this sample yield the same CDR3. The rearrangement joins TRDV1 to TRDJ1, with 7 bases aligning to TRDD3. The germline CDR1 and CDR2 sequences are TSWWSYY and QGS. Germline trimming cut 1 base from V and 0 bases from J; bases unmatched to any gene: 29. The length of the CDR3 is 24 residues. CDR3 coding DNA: TGTGCTCTTGGGGAACCCCGAACCGGAGGGCATCTCAGGCTGGGGGTCCCTAACACCGATAAACTCATCTTT. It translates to CALGEPRTGGHLRLGVPNTDKLIF.

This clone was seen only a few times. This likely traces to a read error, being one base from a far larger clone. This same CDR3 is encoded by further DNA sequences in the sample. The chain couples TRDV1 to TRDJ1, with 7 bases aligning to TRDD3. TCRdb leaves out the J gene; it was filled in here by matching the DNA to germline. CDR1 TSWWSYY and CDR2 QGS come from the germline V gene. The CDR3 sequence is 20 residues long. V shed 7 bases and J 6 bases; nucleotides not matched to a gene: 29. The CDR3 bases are TGTGCTCTTGCGTCAGTACTGCAGCGTACTGGGGATCTACGGGGTCATAAACTCATCTTT. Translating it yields CALASVLQRTGDLRGHKLIF.

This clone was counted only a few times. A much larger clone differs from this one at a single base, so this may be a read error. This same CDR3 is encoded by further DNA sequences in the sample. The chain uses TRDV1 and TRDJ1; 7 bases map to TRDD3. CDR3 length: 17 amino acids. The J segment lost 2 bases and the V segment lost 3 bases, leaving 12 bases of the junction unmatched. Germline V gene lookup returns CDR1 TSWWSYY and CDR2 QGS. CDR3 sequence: CALGELRVGGMTDKLIF. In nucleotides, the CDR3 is TGTGCTCTTGGGGAGCTCCGTGTCGGGGGGATGACCGATAAACTCATCTTT.

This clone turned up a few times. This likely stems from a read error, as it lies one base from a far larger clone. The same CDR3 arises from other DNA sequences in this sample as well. The CDR3 loop reads CALGEFRRGAYTDKLIF. CDR3 nucleotides: TGTGCTCTTGGGGAATTCCGGAGGGGCGCATACACCGATAAACTCATCTTT. The chain is built from TRDV1 and TRDJ1; no clear D. TCRdb is silent on the J gene; assignment here came from matching the DNA to germline. Trimming cost V 2 bases and J 0 bases, with 16 bases left between them. The CDR3 length is 17 residues. Germline values: CDR1 TSWWSYY, CDR2 QGS.

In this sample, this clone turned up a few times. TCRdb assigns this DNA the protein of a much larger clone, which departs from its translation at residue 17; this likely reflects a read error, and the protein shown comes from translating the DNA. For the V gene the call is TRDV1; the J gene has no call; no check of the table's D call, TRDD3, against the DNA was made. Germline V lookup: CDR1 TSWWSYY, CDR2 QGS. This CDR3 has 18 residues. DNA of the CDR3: TGTGCTCTTGGGGAGTTTCCCATTGGGGGATACAGCATCGATAAACTCACCTTT. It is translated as CALGEFPIGGYSIDKLTF.